This T cell receptor beta chain was captured in a study of cytomegalovirus exposure and HLA in healthy donors. Of note for this clone: Antigen unknown. The junction departs from the called germline gene at one end, perhaps through a read error.

The CDR3 consists of 12 residues. CDR1 and CDR2 (germline): SGHTA, FQGTGA. 60 Vbeta and 13 Jbeta primers were used in PCR. Original methodology: As a later analysis found, there were around 86 million unique TCR beta chains, of which 8.5 million to 14 million were shared. The assay was immunoSEQ multiplex PCR, and TCRdb's table has in-frame clones only and misses some. The D gene and trimming were derived from the DNA, and the V and J assignments and clone size from that table. Among fewer than 250,000 clones listed, roughly 86% were seen once. Whole-study results and caveats: Certain sequence variants were highly shared and formed a cluster, and this cluster was likely a sequencing artifact.

The TCR sequence derives from a man aged 35 to 55 in good health and CMV-seropositive. J is TRBJ1-2 and V is TRBV7-3; 10 bases match TRBD1. Sequenced material: PBMCs. This CDR3 reads CASSGGQGSLSF. The CDR3 bases are TGTGCCAGCAGCGGGGGACAGGGGTCTCTCTCCTTC.